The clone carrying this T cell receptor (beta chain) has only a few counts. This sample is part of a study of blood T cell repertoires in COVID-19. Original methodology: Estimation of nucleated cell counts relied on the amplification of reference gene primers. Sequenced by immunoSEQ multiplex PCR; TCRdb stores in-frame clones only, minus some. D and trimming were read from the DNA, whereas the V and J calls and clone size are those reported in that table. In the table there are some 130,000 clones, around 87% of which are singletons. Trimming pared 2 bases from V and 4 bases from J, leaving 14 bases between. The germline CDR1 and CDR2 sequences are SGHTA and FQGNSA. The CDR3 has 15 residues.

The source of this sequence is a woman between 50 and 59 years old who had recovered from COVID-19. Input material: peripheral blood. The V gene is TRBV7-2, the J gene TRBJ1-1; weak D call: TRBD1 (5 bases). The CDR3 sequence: CASSLSSAGLTEAFF. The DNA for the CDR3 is TGTGCCAGCAGCTTAAGTTCGGCAGGGCTCACTGAAGCTTTCTTT.